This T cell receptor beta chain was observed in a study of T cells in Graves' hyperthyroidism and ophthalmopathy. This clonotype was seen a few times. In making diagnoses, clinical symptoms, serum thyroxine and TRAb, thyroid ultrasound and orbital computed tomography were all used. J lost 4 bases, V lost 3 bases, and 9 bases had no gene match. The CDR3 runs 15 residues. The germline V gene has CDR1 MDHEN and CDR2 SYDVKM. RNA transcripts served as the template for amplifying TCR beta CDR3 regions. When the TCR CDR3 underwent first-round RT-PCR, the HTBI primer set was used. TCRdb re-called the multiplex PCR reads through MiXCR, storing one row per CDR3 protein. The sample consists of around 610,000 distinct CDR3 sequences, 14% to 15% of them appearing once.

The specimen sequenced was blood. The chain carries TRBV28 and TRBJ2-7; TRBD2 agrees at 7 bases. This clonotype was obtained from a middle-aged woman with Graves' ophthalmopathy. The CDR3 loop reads CASSLGGMTGYEQYF. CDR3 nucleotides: TGTGCCAGCAGTTTGGGGGGGATGACTGGATACGAGCAGTACTTC.